Below, 8 T cell receptor beta chains from the same sample are listed, as sequenced in a study of CD8 T cells in Susac syndrome. Random hexamers were used to reverse transcribe roughly 0.45 to 1 ug of RNA. TCRdb itself ran the immunoSEQ multiplex PCR reads through MiXCR, one entry per CDR3 protein. The sample lists a few hundred thousand distinct CDR3 sequences; 70% to 90% were seen once. The sequencing sample was made of CD8+ T cells from PBMCs. The receptor set was obtained from a human donor with multiple sclerosis.

V is TRBV6-1 and J is TRBJ2-5; TRBD2 matches at 11 bases. J lost 1 base, V lost 6 bases, and 10 bases had no gene match. Germline CDR1 MNHNS, CDR2 SASEGT. This CDR3 contains 17 residues. The CDR3: CASRRALAGVSQETQYF. The CDR3 region has the DNA TGTGCCAGCAGGCGGGCACTAGCGGGAGTATCCCAAGAGACCCAGTACTTC.

V gene TRBV30 combines with J gene TRBJ2-7, with unresolved D. CDR1 and CDR2 from the germline V gene are GTSNPN and SVGIG (reference sequence). V lost 2 bases and J lost 0, with 8 bases in between. This CDR3 spans 13 amino acids. The CDR3 reads CAWSPDNSYEQYF. Written as DNA, the CDR3 is TGTGCCTGGAGTCCTGACAACTCCTACGAGCAGTACTTC. The full variable domain, rest sourced from reference TRBV30 and TRBJ2-7, is SQTIHQWPATLVQPVGSPLSLECTVEGTSNPNLYWYRQAAGRGLQLLFYSVGIGQISSEVPQNLSASRPQDRQFILSSKKLLLSDSGFYLCAWSPDNSYEQYFGPGTRLTVT.

The gene calls are TRBV11-2 and TRBJ2-1, with 8 bases aligning to TRBD2. With V trimmed by 1 base and J by 5 bases, 4 bases remained unmatched. Per germline, CDR1 SGHAT and CDR2 FQNNGV. CDR3 size: 15 residues. This CDR3 is CASSLGSGTDNEQFF. The CDR3 DNA is TGTGCCAGCAGCTTAGGTAGCGGGACCGACAATGAGCAGTTCTTC.

This sequence joins TRBV14 and TRBJ2-3, with D possibly TRBD1 on 5 matching bases. This CDR3 spans 18 amino acids. Germline CDR1 and CDR2: SGHDN and FVKESK. Between the trimmed V and J ends, which lost 0 bases and 1 base, there was a span of 17 bases. The CDR3 spells CASSQDQQVATGTDTQYF. Here the CDR3 DNA reads TGTGCCAGCAGCCAAGATCAACAGGTCGCGACCGGCACAGATACGCAGTATTTT. The whole variable domain, remainder taken from reference TRBV14 and TRBJ2-3, is EAGVTQFPSHSVIEKGQTVTLRCDPISGHDNLYWYRRVMGKEIKFLLHFVKESKQDESGMPNNRFLAERTGGTYSTLKVQPAELEDSGVYFCASSQDQQVATGTDTQYFGPGTRLTVL.

This chain uses TRBV4-3 with TRBJ2-7; D ambiguous. The length of the CDR3 is 16 residues. V was cut by 1 base and J by 0 bases, with 13 bases left in between. Germline loops: CDR1 LGHNA, CDR2 YSLEER. CDR3: CASSQAPTQFSYEQYF. The CDR3 nucleotides are TGCGCCAGCAGCCAAGCGCCGACACAATTCTCCTACGAGCAGTACTTC.

This clonotype was seen a single time. The chain has TRBV15 and TRBJ1-1; a weak D match, TRBD1 (5 bases). The CDR3 runs to 16 residues. CDR1 is LNHNV and CDR2 is YYDKDF in the germline V gene (reference sequence). Trimming cost V 5 bases and J 6 bases, with 22 bases left between them. The chain's CDR3 is CATSRTTGGRISEAFF. The DNA of the CDR3 is TGTGCCACCAGCCGTACCACGGGGGGACGGATCTCTGAAGCTTTCTTT. The full variable domain, rest sourced from reference TRBV15 and TRBJ1-1, is DAMVIQNPRYQVTQFGKPVTLSCSQTLNHNVMYWYQQKSSQAPKLLFHYYDKDFNNEADTPDNFQSRRPNTSFCFLDIRSPGLGDTAMYLCATSRTTGGRISEAFFGQGTRLTVV.

The chain's CDR3 is CASSPEGNGNEQFF. The CDR3 DNA is TGTGCCAGCAGCCCCGAGGGGAATGGAAATGAGCAGTTCTTC. The chain couples TRBV7-9 to TRBJ2-1; D might be TRBD1 or TRBD2, each matching 5 bases. Trimming shortened V by 5 bases and J by 7 bases, and 15 bases separated the two germline ends. The length of the CDR3 is 14 residues. Germline V CDR1 and CDR2: SEHNR, FQNEAQ (reference sequence).

The CDR3 DNA reads as TGTGCCAGCAGCTTAGTATACGTCAGGGGGCAACAGCCCCAGCATTTT. Translating gives CASSLVYVRGQQPQHF. The chain links TRBV11-2 to TRBJ1-5, with TRBD1 matching 8 bases. Germline assignment: CDR1 SGHAT and CDR2 FQNNGV. V gave up 1 base and J gave up 7 bases; unmatched junction bases: 9. This CDR3 is 16 amino acids long.